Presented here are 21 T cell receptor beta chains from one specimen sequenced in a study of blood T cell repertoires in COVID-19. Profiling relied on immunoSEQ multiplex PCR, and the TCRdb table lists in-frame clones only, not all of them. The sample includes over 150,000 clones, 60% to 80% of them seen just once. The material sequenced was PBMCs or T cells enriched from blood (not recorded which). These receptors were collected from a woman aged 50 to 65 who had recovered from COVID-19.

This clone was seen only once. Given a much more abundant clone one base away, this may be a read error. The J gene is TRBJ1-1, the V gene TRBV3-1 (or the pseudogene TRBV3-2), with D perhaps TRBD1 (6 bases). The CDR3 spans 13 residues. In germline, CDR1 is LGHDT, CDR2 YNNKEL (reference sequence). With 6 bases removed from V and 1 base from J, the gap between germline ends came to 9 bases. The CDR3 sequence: CASSWTANTEAFF. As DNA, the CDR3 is TGTGCCAGCAGTTGGACAGCGAACACTGAAGCTTTCTTT.

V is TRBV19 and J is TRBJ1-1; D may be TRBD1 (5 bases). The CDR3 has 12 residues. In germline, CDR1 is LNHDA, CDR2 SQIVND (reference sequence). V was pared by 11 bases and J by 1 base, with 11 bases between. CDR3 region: CAPRGANTEAFF. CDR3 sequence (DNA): TGTGCCCCTAGGGGCGCGAACACTGAAGCTTTCTTT.

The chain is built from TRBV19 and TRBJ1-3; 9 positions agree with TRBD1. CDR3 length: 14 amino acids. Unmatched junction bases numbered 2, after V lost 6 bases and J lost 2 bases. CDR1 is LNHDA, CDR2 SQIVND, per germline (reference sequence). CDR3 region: CASRRTGAGNTIYF. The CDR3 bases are TGTGCCAGTAGAAGGACAGGGGCTGGAAACACCATATATTTT. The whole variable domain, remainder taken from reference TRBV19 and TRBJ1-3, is DGGITQSPKYLFRKEGQNVTLSCEQNLNHDAMYWYRQDPGQGLRLIYYSQIVNDFQKGDIAEGYSVSREKKESFPLTVTSAQKNPTAFYLCASRRTGAGNTIYFGEGSWLTVV.

CDR3 sequence (DNA): TGTGCCAGCAGTCCCACCGGGACTAGCGGGACAGATACGCAGTATTTT. This codes for CASSPTGTSGTDTQYF. The chain joins TRBV28 to TRBJ2-3; 12 positions match TRBD2. Unmatched junction bases numbered 6, after V lost 5 bases and J lost 3 bases. The CDR3 consists of 16 residues. Germline V lookup: CDR1 MDHEN, CDR2 SYDVKM.

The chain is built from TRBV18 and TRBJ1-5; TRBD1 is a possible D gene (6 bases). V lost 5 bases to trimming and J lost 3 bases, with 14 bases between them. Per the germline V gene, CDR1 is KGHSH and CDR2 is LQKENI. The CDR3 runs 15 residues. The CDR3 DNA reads TGTGCCAGCTCAGCGCGAGGGGGTGACAATCAGCCCCAGCATTTT. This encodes CASSARGGDNQPQHF.

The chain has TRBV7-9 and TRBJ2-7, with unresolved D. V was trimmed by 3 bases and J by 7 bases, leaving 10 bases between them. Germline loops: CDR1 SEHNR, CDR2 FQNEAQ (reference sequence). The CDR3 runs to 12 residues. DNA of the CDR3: TGTGCCAGCAGCTTCCCCGATAGAGAGCAGTACTTC. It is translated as CASSFPDREQYF.

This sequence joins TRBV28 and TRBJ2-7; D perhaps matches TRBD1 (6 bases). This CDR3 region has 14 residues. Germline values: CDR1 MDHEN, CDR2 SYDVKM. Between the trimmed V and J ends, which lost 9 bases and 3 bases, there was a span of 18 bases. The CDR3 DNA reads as TGTGCCAGTAATGGACAGCTGAATAACTACGAGCAGTACTTC. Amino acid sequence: CASNGQLNNYEQYF. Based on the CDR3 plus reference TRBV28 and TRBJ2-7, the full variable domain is DVKVTQSSRYLVKRTGEKVFLECVQDMDHENMFWYRQDPGLGLRLIYFSYDVKMKEKGDIPEGYSVSREKKERFSLILESASTNQTSMYLCASNGQLNNYEQYFGPGTRLTVT.

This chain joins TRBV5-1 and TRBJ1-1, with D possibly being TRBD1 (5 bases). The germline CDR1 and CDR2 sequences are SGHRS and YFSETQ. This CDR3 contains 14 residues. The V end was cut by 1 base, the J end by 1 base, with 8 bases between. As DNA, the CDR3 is TGCGCCAGCAGCTTGACAGGACCGAACACTGAAGCTTTCTTT. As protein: CASSLTGPNTEAFF.

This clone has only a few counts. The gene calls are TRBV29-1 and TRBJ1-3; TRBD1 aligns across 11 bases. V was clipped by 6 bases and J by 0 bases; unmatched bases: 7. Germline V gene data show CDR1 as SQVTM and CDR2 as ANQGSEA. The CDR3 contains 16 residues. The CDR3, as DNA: TGCAGCGTGGCCGTGGGACAGGGGGGCTCTGGAAACACCATATATTTT. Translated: CSVAVGQGGSGNTIYF.

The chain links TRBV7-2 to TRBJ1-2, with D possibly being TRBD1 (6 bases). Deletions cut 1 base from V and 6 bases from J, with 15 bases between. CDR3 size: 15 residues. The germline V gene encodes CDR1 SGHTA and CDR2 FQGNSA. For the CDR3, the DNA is TGTGCCAGCAGCTTAGTGTCCGTGGGGGCGCATGGCTACACCTTC. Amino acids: CASSLVSVGAHGYTF.

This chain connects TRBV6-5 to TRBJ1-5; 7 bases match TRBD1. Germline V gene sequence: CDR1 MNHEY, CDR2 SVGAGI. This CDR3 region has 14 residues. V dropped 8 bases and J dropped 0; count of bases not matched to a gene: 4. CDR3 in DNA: TGTGCCAGCCGACAGGGAACTAGCAATCAGCCCCAGCATTTT. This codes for CASRQGTSNQPQHF.

The CDR3 sequence: CASSDRLAGATDTQYF. CDR3 nucleotides: TGTGCCAGCAGTGACAGACTAGCGGGGGCCACAGATACGCAGTATTTT. The gene calls are TRBV6-1 and TRBJ2-3; 12 bases fit TRBD2. The CDR3 is 16 residues long. CDR1 is MNHNS and CDR2 is SASEGT in the germline V gene. Trimming cost V 3 bases and J 2 bases; bases outside gene matches: 3.

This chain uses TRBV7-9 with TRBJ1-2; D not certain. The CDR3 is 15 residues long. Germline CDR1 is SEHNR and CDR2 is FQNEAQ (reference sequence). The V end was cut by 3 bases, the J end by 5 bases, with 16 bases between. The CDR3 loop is CASSLGFFGSYGYTF. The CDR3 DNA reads TGTGCCAGCAGCTTGGGCTTTTTTGGGTCTTATGGCTACACCTTC.

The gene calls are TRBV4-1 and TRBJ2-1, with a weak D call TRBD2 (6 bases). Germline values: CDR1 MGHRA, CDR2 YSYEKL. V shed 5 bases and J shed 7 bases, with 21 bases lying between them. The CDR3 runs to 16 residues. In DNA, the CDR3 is TGCGCCAGCAGCAAAGGGAATCCCAGTGGAGGGAATGAGCAGTTCTTC. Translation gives CASSKGNPSGGNEQFF.

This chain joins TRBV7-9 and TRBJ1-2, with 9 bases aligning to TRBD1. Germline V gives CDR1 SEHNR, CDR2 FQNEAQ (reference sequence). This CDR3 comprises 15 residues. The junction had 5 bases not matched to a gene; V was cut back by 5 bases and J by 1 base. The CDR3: CASSPRTGVNYGYTF. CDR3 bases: TGTGCCAGCAGCCCCCGGACAGGGGTTAACTATGGCTACACCTTC.

The CDR3 sequence is CASVPTDRRNTGELFF. CDR3 bases: TGTGCCAGCGTACCGACGGACAGGCGAAACACCGGGGAGCTGTTTTTT. This chain connects TRBV28 to TRBJ2-2, with TRBD1 identical over 7 bases. Germline values: CDR1 MDHEN, CDR2 SYDVKM. This CDR3 is 16 amino acids long. J gave up 2 bases and V 8 bases, and 11 bases lay outside the gene matches. Using reference TRBV28 and TRBJ2-2 for the parts outside the CDR3, the full variable domain is DVKVTQSSRYLVKRTGEKVFLECVQDMDHENMFWYRQDPGLGLRLIYFSYDVKMKEKGDIPEGYSVSREKKERFSLILESASTNQTSMYLCASVPTDRRNTGELFFGEGSRLTVL.

The CDR3 spells CASSVSGGRLVNEQYF. CDR3 DNA: TGTGCCAGCAGCGTAAGCGGGGGCCGTTTGGTGAACGAGCAGTACTTC. The chain links TRBV5-4 to TRBJ2-7; TRBD2 matches 8 bases. The germline V gene encodes CDR1 SGHNT and CDR2 YYREEE (reference sequence). The CDR3 totals 16 residues. V shed 4 bases and J 5 bases; nucleotides not matched to a gene: 14.

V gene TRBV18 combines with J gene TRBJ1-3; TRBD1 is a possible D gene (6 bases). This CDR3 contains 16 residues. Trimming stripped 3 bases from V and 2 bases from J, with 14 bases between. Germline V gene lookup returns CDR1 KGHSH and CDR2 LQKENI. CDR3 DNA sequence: TGTGCCAGCTCACCGACACAGGGAGGGACTGGAAACACCATATATTTT. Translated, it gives CASSPTQGGTGNTIYF. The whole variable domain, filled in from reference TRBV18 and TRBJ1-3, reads NAGVMQNPRHLVRRRGQEARLRCSPMKGHSHVYWYRQLPEEGLKFMVYLQKENIIDESGMPKERFSAEFPKEGPSILRIQQVVRGDSAAYFCASSPTQGGTGNTIYFGEGSWLTVV.

CDR3 protein: CASSVGVGRETQYF. As DNA, the CDR3 is TGTGCCAGCAGCGTAGGGGTGGGGCGAGAGACCCAGTACTTC. This chain connects TRBV9 to TRBJ2-5, with a possible D match to TRBD1 (5 bases). Germline V gene data show CDR1 as SGDLS and CDR2 as YYNGEE. Trimming pared 0 bases from V and 4 bases from J, leaving 10 bases between. The CDR3 spans 14 residues. Variable domain in full (rest from reference TRBV9 and TRBJ2-5): DSGVTQTPKHLITATGQRVTLRCSPRSGDLSVYWYQQSLDQGLQFLIQYYNGEERAKGNILERFSAQQFPDLHSELNLSSLELGDSALYFCASSVGVGRETQYFGPGTRLLVL.

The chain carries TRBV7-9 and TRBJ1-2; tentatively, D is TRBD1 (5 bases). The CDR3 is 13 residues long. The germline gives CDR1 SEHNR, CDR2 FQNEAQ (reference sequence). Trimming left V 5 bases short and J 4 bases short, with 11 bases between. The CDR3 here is CASSGTPSYGYTF. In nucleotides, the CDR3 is TGTGCCAGCAGCGGGACTCCGAGCTATGGCTACACCTTC.

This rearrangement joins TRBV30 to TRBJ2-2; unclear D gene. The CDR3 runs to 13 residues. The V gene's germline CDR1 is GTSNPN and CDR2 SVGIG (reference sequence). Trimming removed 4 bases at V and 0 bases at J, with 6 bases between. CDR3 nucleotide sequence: TGTGCCTGGACAAGCGCGAACACCGGGGAGCTGTTTTTT. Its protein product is CAWTSANTGELFF.